The text below deals with one TCR beta chain. Its antigen remains unknown. Unique molecular identifiers were present on the cDNA, and a universal primer site came from template switching. MiXCR was run by TCRdb on the 5' RACE reads, yielding one entry per CDR3 protein. The profile shows some 690,000 distinct CDR3 sequences, 21% of them singletons. The data stem from a study of identical twins. Study-wide points: Out-of-frame beta chain sequences displayed weaker excess sharing between twins. Out-of-frame TCR alpha sharing observed in monozygotic twins exceeded model estimates.

Germline CDR1 and CDR2: SGHVS and FQNEAQ. The germline V and J ends were trimmed by 3 bases and 4 bases, with 9 bases remaining between them. CDR3 length equals 13 residues. The same specimen was also included in a second study, on T cells expressing NK-cell markers. This second study says: The sorts in several experiments were restricted to alpha-beta TCR T cells by an anti-gamma-delta TCR antibody.

The chain joins TRBV7-8 to TRBJ1-1; unclear D gene. The sequence was obtained from a woman aged 18 to 35 in good health. Sequencing was carried out using PBMCs. Here the CDR3 DNA reads TGTGCCAGCAGCTTCATAGGAGGCACTGAAGCTTTCTTT. This codes for CASSFIGGTEAFF.